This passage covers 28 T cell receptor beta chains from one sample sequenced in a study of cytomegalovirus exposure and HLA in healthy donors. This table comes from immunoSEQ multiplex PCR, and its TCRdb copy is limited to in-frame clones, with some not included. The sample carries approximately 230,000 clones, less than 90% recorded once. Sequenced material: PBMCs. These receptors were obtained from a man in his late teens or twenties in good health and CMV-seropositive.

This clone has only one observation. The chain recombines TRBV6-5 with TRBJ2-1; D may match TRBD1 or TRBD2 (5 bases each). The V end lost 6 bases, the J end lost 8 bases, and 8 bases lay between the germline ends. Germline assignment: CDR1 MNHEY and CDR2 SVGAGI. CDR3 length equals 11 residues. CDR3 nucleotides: TGTGCCAGCAGCTCGGGACATGAGCAGTTCTTC. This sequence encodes CASSSGHEQFF.

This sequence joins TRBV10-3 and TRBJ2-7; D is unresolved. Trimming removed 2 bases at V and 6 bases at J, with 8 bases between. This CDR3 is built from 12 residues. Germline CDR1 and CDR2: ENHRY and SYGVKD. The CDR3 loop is CAISERAGEQYF. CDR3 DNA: TGTGCCATCAGTGAGCGAGCTGGCGAGCAGTACTTC.

The CDR3 nucleotides read TGCGCCAGCAGCCAAGGACAGGGCGGACAGCCCCAGCATTTT. It yields the protein CASSQGQGGQPQHF. The rearrangement links TRBV4-1 to TRBJ1-5; 7 bases line up with TRBD1. Trimming cost V 1 base and J 7 bases; bases outside gene matches: 4. Per the germline V gene, CDR1 is MGHRA and CDR2 is YSYEKL. This CDR3 is 14 amino acids long.

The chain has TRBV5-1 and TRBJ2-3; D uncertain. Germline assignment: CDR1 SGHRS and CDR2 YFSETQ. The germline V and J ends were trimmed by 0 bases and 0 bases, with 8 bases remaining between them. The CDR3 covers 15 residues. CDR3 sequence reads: CASSLGRSSTDTQYF. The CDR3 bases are TGCGCCAGCAGCTTGGGGCGGTCTAGCACAGATACGCAGTATTTT.

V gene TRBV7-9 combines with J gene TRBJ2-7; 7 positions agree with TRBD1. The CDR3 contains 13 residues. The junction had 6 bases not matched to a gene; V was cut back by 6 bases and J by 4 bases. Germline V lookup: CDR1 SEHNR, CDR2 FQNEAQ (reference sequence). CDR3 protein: CASRGDSEYEQYF. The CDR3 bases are TGTGCCAGCAGGGGGGACAGCGAGTACGAGCAGTACTTC. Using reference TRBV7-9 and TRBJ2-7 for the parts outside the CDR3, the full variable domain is DTGVSQNPRHKITKRGQNVTFRCDPISEHNRLYWYRQTLGQGPEFLTYFQNEAQLEKSRLLSDRFSAERPKGSFSTLEIQRTEQGDSAMYLCASRGDSEYEQYFGPGTRLTVT.

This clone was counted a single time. The CDR3 DNA reads TGTGCCAGCAGCCCGGTTGGGGACACTGAAGCTTTCTTT. It translates to CASSPVGDTEAFF. This sequence joins TRBV5-6 and TRBJ1-1, with no clear D. This CDR3 has 13 amino acids. Germline V CDR1 and CDR2: SGHDT, YYEEEE. Trimming removed 4 bases from V and 3 bases from J, with 10 bases in between.

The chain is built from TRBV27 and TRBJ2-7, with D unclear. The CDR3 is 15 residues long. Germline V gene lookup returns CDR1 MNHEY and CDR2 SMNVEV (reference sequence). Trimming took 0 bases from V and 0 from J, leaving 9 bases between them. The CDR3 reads CASSLSRGSSYEQYF. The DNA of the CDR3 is TGTGCCAGCAGTTTATCCCGCGGTAGCTCCTACGAGCAGTACTTC.

The CDR3 DNA reads TGCAGCGTTGAAGATTTAAGAACGAGGGGCCCGGAGGGCTACACCTTC. The encoded protein is CSVEDLRTRGPEGYTF. V gene TRBV29-1 combines with J gene TRBJ1-2; possibly TRBD1 for D (5 bases). The V end lost 0 bases, the J end lost 8 bases, and 22 bases lay between the germline ends. The CDR3 runs to 16 residues. Germline CDR1 is SQVTM and CDR2 is ANQGSEA.

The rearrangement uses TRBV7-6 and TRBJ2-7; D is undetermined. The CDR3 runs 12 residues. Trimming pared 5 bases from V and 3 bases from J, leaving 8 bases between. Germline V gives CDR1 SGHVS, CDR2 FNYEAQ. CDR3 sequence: CASSPTFYEQYF. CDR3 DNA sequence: TGTGCCAGCAGCCCCACGTTCTACGAGCAGTACTTC.

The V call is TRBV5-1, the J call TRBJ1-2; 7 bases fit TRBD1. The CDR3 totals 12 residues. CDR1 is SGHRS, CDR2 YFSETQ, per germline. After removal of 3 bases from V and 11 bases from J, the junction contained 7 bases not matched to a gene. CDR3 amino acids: CASSYGQERYTF. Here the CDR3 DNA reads TGCGCCAGCAGCTACGGACAGGAGCGATACACCTTC.

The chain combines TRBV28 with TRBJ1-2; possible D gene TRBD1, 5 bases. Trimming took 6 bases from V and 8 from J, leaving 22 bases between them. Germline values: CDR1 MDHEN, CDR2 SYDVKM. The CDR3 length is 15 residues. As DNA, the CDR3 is TGTGCCAGCAGCCCGGTCGGGACCCCTCGGGGCGGCTACACCTTC. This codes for CASSPVGTPRGGYTF.

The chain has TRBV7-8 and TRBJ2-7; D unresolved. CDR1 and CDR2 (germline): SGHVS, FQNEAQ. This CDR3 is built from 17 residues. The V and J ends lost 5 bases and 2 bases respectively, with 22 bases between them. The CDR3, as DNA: TGTGCCAGCAGCCCCCAGGTAGAGACGTACACCGCCTACGAGCAGTACTTC. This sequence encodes CASSPQVETYTAYEQYF.

The CDR3 DNA sequence: TGCGCCAGCAGCTTGGCCCCCGGCGGGACAGGGGACTACGAGCAGTACTTC. It codes for CASSLAPGGTGDYEQYF. The V call is TRBV5-1, the J call TRBJ2-7, with TRBD1 matching over 10 bases. Trimming took 0 bases from V and 3 from J; bases not matched to a gene: 9. This CDR3 has 17 amino acids. The germline gives CDR1 SGHRS, CDR2 YFSETQ. The entire variable domain, with the rest obtained from reference TRBV5-1 and TRBJ2-7, is as follows: KAGVTQTPRYLIKTRGQQVTLSCSPISGHRSVSWYQQTPGQGLQFLFEYFSETQRNKGNFPGRFSGRQFSNSRSEMNVSTLELGDSALYLCASSLAPGGTGDYEQYFGPGTRLTVT.

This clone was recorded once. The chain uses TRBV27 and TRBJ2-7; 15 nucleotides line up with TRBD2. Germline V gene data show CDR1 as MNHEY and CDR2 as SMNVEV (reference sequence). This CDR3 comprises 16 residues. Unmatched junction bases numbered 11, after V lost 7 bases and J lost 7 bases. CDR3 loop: CASKSSGTSGRWEQYF. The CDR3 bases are TGTGCCAGCAAATCCTCCGGGACTAGCGGGAGGTGGGAGCAGTACTTC.

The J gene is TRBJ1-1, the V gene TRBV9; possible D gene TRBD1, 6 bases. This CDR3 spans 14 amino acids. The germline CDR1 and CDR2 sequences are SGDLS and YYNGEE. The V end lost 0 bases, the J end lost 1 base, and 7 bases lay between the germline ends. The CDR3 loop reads CASSVEGGNTEAFF. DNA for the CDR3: TGTGCCAGCAGCGTAGAAGGGGGGAACACTGAAGCTTTCTTT.

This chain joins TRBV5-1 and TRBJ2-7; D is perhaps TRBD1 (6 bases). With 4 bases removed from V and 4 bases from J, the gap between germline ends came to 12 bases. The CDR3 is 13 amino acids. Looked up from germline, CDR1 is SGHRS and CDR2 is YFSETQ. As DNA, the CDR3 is TGCGCCAGCAGCGAGGGGACACCTTACGAGCAGTACTTC. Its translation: CASSEGTPYEQYF.

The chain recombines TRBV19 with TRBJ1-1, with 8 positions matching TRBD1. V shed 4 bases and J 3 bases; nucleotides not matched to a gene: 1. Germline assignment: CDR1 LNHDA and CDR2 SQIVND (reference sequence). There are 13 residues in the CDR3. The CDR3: CASSTDRDTEAFF. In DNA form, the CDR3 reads TGTGCCAGTAGTACGGACAGGGACACTGAAGCTTTCTTT.

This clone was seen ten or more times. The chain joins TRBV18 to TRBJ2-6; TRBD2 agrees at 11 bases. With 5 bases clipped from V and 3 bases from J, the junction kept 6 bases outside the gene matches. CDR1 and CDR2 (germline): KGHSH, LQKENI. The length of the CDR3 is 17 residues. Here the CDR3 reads CASSSTSGTNGANVLTF. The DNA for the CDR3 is TGTGCCAGCTCATCGACTAGCGGGACGAATGGGGCCAACGTCCTGACTTTC.

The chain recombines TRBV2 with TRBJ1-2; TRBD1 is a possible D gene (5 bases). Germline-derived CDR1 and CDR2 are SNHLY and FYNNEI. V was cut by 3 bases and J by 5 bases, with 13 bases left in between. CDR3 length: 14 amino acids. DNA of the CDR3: TGTGCCAGCAGTGAGAGGGGAAATTCTTATGGCTACACCTTC. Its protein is CASSERGNSYGYTF.

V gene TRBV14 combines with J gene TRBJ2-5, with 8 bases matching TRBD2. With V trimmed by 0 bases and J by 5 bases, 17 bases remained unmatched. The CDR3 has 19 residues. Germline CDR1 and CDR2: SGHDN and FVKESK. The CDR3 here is CASSQDGGRSGSWFETQYF. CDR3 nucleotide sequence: TGTGCCAGCAGCCAAGATGGCGGGAGGAGCGGGAGTTGGTTTGAGACCCAGTACTTC.

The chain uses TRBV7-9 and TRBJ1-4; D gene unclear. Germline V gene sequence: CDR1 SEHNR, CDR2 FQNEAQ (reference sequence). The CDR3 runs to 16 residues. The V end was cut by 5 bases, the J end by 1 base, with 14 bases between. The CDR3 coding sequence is TGTGCCAGCAGCAATAGTCGAGATGGAACTAATGAAAAACTGTTTTTT. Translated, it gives CASSNSRDGTNEKLFF.

This CDR3 reads CASSQESADSYNEQFF. The CDR3 DNA sequence: TGTGCCAGCAGCCAAGAGTCGGCCGACTCCTACAATGAGCAGTTCTTC. This chain joins TRBV4-2 and TRBJ2-1; D not certain. The V gene's germline CDR1 is LGHNA and CDR2 YNFKEQ. The CDR3 sequence is 16 residues long. V lost 0 bases to trimming and J lost 0 bases, with 9 bases between them.

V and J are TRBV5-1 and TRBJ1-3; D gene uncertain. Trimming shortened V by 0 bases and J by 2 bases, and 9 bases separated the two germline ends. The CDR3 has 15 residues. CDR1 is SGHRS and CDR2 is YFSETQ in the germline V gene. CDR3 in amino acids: CASSLEGSAGNTIYF. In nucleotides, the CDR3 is TGCGCCAGCAGCTTGGAGGGATCGGCTGGAAACACCATATATTTT.

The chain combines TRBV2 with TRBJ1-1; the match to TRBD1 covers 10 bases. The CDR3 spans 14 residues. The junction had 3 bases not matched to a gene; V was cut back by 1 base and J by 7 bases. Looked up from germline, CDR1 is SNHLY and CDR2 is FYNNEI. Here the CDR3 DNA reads TGTGCCAGCAGTGAAGAGACAGGGGGCGTTGAAGCTTTCTTT. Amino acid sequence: CASSEETGGVEAFF.

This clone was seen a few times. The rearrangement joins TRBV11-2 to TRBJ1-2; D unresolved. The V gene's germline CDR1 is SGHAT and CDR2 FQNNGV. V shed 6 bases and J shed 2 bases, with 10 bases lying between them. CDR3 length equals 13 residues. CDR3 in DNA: TGTGCCAGCAGAGGGTACGGAAACTATGGCTACACCTTC. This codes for CASRGYGNYGYTF.

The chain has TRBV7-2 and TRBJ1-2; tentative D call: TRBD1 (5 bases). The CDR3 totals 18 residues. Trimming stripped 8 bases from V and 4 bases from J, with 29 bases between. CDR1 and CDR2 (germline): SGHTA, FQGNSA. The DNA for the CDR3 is TGTGCCAGCCGAGGGGTGGGGCTCGTGTCCATACAAGGCTATGGCTACACCTTC. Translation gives CASRGVGLVSIQGYGYTF.

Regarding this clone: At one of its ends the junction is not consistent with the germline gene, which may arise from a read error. CDR3 coding DNA: TGTGCCAGCAGCGCCCTGAGTGGAGACACCATATATTTT. Amino acids: CASSALSGDTIYF. The J gene is TRBJ1-3, the V gene TRBV6-5; D call uncertain. CDR3 length equals 13 residues. Germline-derived CDR1 and CDR2 are MNHEY and SVGAGI.

CDR3 protein: CASGGTTSQETQYF. CDR3 in DNA: TGCGCCAGCGGAGGGACAACGTCGCAAGAGACCCAGTACTTC. The rearrangement uses TRBV5-1 and TRBJ2-5; D might be TRBD1 or TRBD2, each matching 6 bases. CDR1 is SGHRS, CDR2 YFSETQ, per germline. Trimming stripped 7 bases from V and 2 bases from J, with 15 bases between. The CDR3 loop spans 14 amino acids.